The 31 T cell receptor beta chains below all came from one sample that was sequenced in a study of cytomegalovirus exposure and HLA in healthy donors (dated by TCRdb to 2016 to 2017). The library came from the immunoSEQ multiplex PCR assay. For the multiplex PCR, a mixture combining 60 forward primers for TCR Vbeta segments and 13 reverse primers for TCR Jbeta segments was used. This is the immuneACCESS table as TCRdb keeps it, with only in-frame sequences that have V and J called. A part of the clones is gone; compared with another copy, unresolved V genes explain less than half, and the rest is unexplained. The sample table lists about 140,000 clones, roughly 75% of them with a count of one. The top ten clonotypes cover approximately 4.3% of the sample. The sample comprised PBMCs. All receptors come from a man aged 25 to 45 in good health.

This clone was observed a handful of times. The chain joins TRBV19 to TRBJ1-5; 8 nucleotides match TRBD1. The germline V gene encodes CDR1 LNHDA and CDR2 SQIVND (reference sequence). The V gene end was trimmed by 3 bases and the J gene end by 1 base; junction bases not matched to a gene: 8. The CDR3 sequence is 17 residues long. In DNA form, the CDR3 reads TGTGCCAGTAGTATGGGCTCAGGGGGCCTAAGCAATCAGCCCCAGCATTTT. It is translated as CASSMGSGGLSNQPQHF.

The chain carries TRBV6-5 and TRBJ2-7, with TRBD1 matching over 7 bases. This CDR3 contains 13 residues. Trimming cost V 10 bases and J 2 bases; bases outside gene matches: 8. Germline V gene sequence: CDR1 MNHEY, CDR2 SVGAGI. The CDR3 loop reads CATRDSVTYEQYF. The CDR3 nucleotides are TGTGCCACCCGGGACAGTGTGACCTACGAGCAGTACTTC.

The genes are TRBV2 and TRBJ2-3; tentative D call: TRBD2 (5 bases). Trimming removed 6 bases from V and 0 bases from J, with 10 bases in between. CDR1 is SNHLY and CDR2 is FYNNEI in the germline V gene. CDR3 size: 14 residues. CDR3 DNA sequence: TGTGCCAGCAGCCGACGGGGTAGCACAGATACGCAGTATTTT. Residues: CASSRRGSTDTQYF.

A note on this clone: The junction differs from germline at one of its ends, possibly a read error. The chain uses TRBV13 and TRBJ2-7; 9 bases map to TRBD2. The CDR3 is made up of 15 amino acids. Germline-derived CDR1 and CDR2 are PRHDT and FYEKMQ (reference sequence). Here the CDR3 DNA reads TGTGCCGGCAGCCCCGCCCCTAGCGGGATGGGAGAGCAGTACTTC. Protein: CAGSPAPSGMGEQYF.

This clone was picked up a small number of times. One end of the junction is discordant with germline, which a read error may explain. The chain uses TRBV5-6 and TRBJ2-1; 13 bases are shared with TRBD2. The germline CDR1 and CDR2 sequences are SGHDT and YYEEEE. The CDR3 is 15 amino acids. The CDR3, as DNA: TGTGCCAGCAGCTTTGCTCGGACTAGCGGGAGCCCGCTGCTCTTC. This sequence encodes CASSFARTSGSPLLF.

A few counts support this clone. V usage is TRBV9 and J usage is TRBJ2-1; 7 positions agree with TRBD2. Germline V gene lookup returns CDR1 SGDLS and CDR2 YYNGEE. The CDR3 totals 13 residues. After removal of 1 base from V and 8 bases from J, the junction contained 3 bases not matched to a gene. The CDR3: CASSVNSGDEQFF. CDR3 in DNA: TGTGCCAGCAGCGTAAACAGCGGGGATGAGCAGTTCTTC.

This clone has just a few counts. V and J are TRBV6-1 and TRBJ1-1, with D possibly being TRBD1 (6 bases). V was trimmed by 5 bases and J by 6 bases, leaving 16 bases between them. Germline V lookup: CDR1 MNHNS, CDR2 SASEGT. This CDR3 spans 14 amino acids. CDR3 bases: TGTGCCAGCAGTTCAAGTAGGTCAGGGGCTGAAGCTTTCTTT. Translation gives CASSSSRSGAEAFF.

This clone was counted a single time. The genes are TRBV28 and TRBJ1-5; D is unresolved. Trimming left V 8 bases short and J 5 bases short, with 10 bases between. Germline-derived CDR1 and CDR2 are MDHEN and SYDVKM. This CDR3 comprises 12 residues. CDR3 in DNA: TGTGCCAGCCCCTCAGGCGATCAGCCCCAGCATTTT. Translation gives CASPSGDQPQHF.

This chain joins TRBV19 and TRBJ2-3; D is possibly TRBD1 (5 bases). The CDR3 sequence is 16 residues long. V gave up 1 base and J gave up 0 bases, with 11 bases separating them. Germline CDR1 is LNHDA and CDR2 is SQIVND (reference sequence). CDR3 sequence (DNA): TGTGCCAGTAGTATAGGTTGGCAGGGAAGCACAGATACGCAGTATTTT. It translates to CASSIGWQGSTDTQYF.

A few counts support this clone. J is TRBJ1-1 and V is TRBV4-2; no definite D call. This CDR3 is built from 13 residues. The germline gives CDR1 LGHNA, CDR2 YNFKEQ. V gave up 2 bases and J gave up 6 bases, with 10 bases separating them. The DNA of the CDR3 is TGTGCCAGCAGCCAACTATCGTCGGCTGAAGCTTTCTTT. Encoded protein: CASSQLSSAEAFF.

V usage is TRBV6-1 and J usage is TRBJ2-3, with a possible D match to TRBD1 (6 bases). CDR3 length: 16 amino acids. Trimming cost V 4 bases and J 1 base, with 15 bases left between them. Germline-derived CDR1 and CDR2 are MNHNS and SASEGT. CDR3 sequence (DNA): TGTGCCAGCAGTGGGGGGCCGGCTGGGCGCACAGATACGCAGTATTTT. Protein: CASSGGPAGRTDTQYF.

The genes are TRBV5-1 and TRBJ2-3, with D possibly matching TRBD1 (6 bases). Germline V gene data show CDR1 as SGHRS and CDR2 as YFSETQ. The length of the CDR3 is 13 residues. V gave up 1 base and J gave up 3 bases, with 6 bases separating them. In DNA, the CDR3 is TGCGCCAGCAGCTTGCAGGGGACAGATACGCAGTATTTT. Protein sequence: CASSLQGTDTQYF.

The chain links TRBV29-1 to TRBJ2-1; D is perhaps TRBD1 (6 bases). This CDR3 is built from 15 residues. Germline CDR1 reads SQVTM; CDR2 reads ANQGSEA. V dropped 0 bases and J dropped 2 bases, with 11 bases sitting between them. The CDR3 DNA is TGCAGCGTTGAAGATCTGGGGGCACCCTACAATGAGCAGTTCTTC. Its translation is CSVEDLGAPYNEQFF.

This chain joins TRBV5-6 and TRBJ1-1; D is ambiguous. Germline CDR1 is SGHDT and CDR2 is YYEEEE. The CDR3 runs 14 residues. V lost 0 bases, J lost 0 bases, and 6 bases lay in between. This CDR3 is CASSLVSLNTEAFF. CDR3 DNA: TGTGCCAGCAGCTTGGTTAGCTTGAACACTGAAGCTTTCTTT.

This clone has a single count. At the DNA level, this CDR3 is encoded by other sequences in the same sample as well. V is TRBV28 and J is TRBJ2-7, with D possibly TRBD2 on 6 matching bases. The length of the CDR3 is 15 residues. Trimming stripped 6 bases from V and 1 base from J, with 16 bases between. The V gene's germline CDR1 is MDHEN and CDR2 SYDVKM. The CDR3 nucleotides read TGTGCCAGCAGCCGAGGAGGGGCGCAATCCTACGAGCAGTACTTC. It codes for CASSRGGAQSYEQYF.

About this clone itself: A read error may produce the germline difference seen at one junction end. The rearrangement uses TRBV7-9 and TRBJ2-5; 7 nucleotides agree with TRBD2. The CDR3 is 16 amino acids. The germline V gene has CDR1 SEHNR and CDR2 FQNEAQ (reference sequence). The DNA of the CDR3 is TGTTCCAGCAGCTTAGAAGGCGGGAGCGGTTGGGAGACCCAGTACTTC. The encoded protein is CSSSLEGGSGWETQYF.

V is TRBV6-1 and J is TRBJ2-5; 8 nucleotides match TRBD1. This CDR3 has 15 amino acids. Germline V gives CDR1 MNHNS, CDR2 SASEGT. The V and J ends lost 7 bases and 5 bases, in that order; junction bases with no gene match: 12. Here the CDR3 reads CASTGLSGGWETQYF. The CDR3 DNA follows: TGTGCCAGCACGGGCCTCTCAGGGGGCTGGGAGACCCAGTACTTC.

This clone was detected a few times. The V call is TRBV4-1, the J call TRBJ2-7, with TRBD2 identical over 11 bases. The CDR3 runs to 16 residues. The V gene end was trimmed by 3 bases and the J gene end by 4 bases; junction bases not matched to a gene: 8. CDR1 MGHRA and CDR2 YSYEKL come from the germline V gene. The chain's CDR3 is CASSQETSGEVYEQYF. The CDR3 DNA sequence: TGCGCCAGCAGCCAGGAGACTAGCGGGGAAGTTTACGAGCAGTACTTC.

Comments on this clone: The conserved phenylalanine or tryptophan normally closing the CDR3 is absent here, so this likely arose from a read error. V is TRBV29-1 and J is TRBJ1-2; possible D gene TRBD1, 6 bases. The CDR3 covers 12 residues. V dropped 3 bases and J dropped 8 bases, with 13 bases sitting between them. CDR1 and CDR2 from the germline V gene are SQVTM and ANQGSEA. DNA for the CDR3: TGCAGCGTTGAGAGGGGGGGCGGGGGCTACACCCTC. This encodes CSVERGGGGYTL.

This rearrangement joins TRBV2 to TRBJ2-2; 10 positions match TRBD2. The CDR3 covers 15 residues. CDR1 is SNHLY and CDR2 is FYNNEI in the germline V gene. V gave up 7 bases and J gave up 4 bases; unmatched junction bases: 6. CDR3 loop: CASKRTSGTTGELFF. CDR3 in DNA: TGTGCCAGCAAGCGGACTAGCGGAACCACCGGGGAGCTGTTTTTT. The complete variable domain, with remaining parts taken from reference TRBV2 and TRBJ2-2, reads EPEVTQTPSHQVTQMGQEVILRCVPISNHLYFYWYRQILGQKVEFLVSFYNNEISEKSEIFDDQFSVERPDGSNFTLKIRSTKLEDSAMYFCASKRTSGTTGELFFGEGSRLTVL.

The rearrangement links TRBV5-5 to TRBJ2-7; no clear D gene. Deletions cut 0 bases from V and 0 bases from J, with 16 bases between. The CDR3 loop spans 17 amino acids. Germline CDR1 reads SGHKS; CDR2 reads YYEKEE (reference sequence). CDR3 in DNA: TGTGCCAGCAGCTTGGCCAGCCCTAGTTCGGGCTCCTACGAGCAGTACTTC. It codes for CASSLASPSSGSYEQYF.

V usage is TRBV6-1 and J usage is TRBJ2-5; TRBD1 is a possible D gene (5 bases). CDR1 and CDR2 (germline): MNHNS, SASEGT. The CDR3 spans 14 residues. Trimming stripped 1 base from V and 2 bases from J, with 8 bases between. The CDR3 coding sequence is TGTGCCAGCAGTGAAGGAGACAGACAAGAGACCCAGTACTTC. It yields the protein CASSEGDRQETQYF.

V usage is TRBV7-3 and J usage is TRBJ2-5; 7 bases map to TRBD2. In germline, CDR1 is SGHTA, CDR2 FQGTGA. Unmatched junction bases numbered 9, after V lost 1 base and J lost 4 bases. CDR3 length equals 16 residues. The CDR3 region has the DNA TGTGCCAGCAGCTTAAACCCCAGCGGGGCCGGAGAGACCCAGTACTTC. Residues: CASSLNPSGAGETQYF.

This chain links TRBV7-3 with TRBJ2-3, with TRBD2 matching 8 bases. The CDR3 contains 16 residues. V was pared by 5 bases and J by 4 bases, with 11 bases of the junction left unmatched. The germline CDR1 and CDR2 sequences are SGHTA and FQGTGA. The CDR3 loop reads CASSPWVAGTSDTQYF. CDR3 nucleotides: TGTGCCAGCAGCCCGTGGGTAGCGGGAACCTCAGATACGCAGTATTTT.

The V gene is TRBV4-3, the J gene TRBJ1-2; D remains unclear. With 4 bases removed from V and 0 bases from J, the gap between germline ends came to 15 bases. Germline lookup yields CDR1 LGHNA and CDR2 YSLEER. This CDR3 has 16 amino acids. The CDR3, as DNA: TGCGCCAGCAGCCGCCGCCAGGCGTTAGCTAACTATGGCTACACCTTC. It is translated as CASSRRQALANYGYTF.

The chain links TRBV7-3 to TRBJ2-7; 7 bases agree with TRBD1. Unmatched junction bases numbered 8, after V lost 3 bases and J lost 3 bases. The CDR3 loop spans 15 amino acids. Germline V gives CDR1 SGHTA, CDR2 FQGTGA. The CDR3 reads CASSFGDSPFYEQYF. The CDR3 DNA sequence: TGTGCCAGCAGCTTTGGGGACAGTCCTTTCTACGAGCAGTACTTC.

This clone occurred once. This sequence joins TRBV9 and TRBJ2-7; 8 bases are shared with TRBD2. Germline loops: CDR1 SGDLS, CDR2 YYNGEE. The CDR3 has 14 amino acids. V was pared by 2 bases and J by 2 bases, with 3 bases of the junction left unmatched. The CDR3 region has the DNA TGTGCCAGCAGCGTCGATAGCGGGACCTACGAGCAGTACTTC. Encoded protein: CASSVDSGTYEQYF.

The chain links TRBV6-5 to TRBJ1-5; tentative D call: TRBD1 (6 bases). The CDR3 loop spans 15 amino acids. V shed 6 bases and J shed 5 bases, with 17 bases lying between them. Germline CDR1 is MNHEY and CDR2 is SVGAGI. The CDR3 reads CASSQHGTRDQPQHF. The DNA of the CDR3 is TGTGCCAGCAGCCAACACGGGACACGCGATCAGCCCCAGCATTTT.

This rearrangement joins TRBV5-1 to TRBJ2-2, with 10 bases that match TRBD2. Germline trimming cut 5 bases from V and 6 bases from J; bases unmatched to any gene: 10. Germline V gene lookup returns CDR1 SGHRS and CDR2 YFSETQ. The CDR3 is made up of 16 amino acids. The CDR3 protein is CASSLAVAGGSGELFF. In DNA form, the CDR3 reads TGCGCCAGCAGTTTAGCCGTAGCGGGAGGATCCGGGGAGCTGTTTTTT.

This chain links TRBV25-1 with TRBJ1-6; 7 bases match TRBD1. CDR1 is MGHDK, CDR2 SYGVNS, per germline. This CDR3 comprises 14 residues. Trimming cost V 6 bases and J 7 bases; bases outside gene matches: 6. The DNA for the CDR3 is TGTGCCAGCAGGACCGGGACAGACAATTCACCCCTCCACTTT. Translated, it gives CASRTGTDNSPLHF.

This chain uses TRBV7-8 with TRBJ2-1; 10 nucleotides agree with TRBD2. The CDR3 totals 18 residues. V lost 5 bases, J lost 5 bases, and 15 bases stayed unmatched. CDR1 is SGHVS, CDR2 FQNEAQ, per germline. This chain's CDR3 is CASSPDGAGGSWNNEQFF. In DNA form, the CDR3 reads TGTGCCAGCAGCCCCGATGGAGCGGGAGGGTCATGGAACAATGAGCAGTTCTTC.